This T cell receptor (beta chain) emerged from a study of CD8 T cells in ankylosing spondylitis (dated 2017 in TCRdb). General notes on the study: T cell receptor beta repertoires were profiled in healthy donors and ankylosing spondylitis patients so that disease-linked TCR variants could be found. The full study cohort was made up of under 30 ankylosing spondylitis patients and about a hundred healthy donors. Samples of peripheral blood were taken, and for ankylosing spondylitis patients, synovial fluid was collected as well. Summary of the overall study and its limitations: The disease-linked clones were reported as significantly enriched in matched synovial fluid samples from ankylosing spondylitis patients. Some motif variants had previously been reported in the synovial fluid and blood of reactive arthritis patients, which suggests shared mechanisms of disease initiation. The disease-linked clones showed a CD8+ phenotype and occurred at relatively low frequencies in peripheral blood. A TCR beta motif made up of under ten highly homologous amino acid variants appeared to be characteristic of blood from ankylosing spondylitis patients.

Trimming costs V 4 bases and J 2 bases, and their ends lie 15 bases apart. From the germline V gene, CDR1 is SGHRS and CDR2 is YFSETQ. The CDR3 holds 15 amino acids from the cysteine to the phenylalanine. Here the CDR3 DNA is all that survives: 45 bases in frame from base 1. This clonotype was seen a few times. Its antigen has not been determined. Within one base of it there is no much larger clone, and no base qualities were kept. Sequencing relied on an Illumina HiSeq 2500. Quantitative 5'-RACE with molecular barcodes was the method used to prepare the TCR beta libraries. The original methods were these. A new computational method based on a probabilistic model of VDJ rearrangement was used to identify disease-linked TCR variants. Starting from the raw public reads, TCRdb applied fastp trimming at Q25, assembled clones with MiXCR and retained in-frame beta chains. When rows share a CDR3 protein, they turn into one entry using the most common DNA and genes. None of the V and J calls come from the authors' own analysis; TCRdb made them. Present in this sample are roughly 700,000 distinct CDR3 sequences, around 19% of which were seen just once. Around 20% of the sample belongs to the ten largest clones.

The sequenced material came from blood, either unsorted or a sorted T cell fraction (not recorded which). The source of this sequence is a male donor with ankylosing spondylitis. The rearranged segments are TRBV5-1 and TRBJ1-2; 6 matching bases give a weak D call of TRBD1. The CDR3 reads as follows: CASSAGGTTNYGYTF. At the DNA level, the sequence is TGCGCCAGCAGCGCGGGCGGGACAACGAACTATGGCTACACCTTC.